The 2 T cell receptor beta chains given below trace back to one sample, sequenced in a study of CD8 T cells in acute hepatitis C reinfection. Specified time point: naive CD8 control sorted from an acute-time-point sample. Repertoires were generated with immunoSEQ multiplex PCR, while TCRdb's copy carries only in-frame clones and drops some. The repertoire holds 30,000 to 40,000 clones, with around 85% as singletons. Sequenced material: naive CD8+ T cells from PBMCs. The receptors come from a woman aged 18 to 35 who spontaneously cleared hepatitis C infection.

This clone was observed a single time. The chain links TRBV10-2 to TRBJ2-1; 11 nucleotides align to TRBD2. J was trimmed by 3 bases and V by 5 bases; bases with no gene match: 3. CDR1 WSHSY and CDR2 SAAADI come from the germline V gene. The CDR3 is made up of 15 amino acids. CDR3 amino acids: CASSTGTSGYNEQFF. CDR3 bases: TGCGCCAGCAGTACCGGGACTAGCGGCTACAATGAGCAGTTCTTC.

The chain recombines TRBV4-2 with TRBJ2-1; D remains ambiguous. The CDR3 contains 12 residues. Germline CDR1 is LGHNA and CDR2 is YNFKEQ. The V end was cut by 0 bases, the J end by 8 bases, with 5 bases between. CDR3 nucleotide sequence: TGTGCCAGCAGCCAAGAGAAAGATGAGCAGTTCTTC. It encodes CASSQEKDEQFF.